This TCR beta chain was obtained from a study of post-analysis software for immune sequencing data. Broader study findings: Analysis by F measure revealed that same-batch samples clustered strongly together. Among roughly five TRBV segments more frequent in patients than controls were TRBV5-6, TRBV5-1 and TRBV20-1.

Germline CDR1 reads ENHRY; CDR2 reads SYGVKD. CDR3 length: 14 amino acids. With V trimmed by 6 bases and J by 5 bases, 6 bases remained unmatched. The TCR beta cDNA libraries contained unique molecular identifiers. Each CDR3 protein gets one entry after TCRdb re-called the PCR reads with MiXCR. This table has hundreds of thousands of distinct CDR3 sequences, under 55% appearing once. On this clonotype itself: Antigen: not known.

The gene calls are TRBV10-3 and TRBJ1-3, with 8 bases aligning to TRBD1. This receptor was taken from a girl under 18 with multiple sclerosis. The sample taken for sequencing was blood. CDR3 DNA sequence: TGTGCCATCAGCGGGACAGGTCGAAGAAACACCATATATTTT. Translating it yields CAISGTGRRNTIYF.